This T cell receptor beta chain derives from a study of OX40 agonist ivuxolimab in advanced cancers. Study-wide context: Across the patients, intravenous ivuxolimab was delivered every 2 weeks at 0.01 to 10 mg/kg. Study-wide points: The mean number of expanded clones was higher in CD8+ T cells than in CD4+. Antigen targets of the expanded peripheral T cells went undetermined.

People who had autoimmune disease history or systemic immunosuppression were excluded. Comments on this clone: Antigen: not known.

The CDR3 totals 14 residues. The germline CDR1 and CDR2 sequences are SGHKS and YYEKEE (reference sequence). V lost 2 bases to trimming and J lost 0 bases, with 9 bases between them. Clones were read by immunoSEQ multiplex PCR, and TCRdb kept only the in-frame ones, dropping some. Of about 60,000 clones listed, 91% are singletons. This chain joins TRBV5-5 and TRBJ2-7; D perhaps matches TRBD1 (6 bases). Sequences were derived from CD4+ or CD8+ T cells sorted from blood, sampled in a trial of the OX40 agonist ivuxolimab. The clonotype was recovered from an adult with an advanced solid tumor such as melanoma, head and neck, liver or kidney cancer. The CDR3 nucleotides are TGTGCCAGCAGCTTCCAGGGGAGCTCCTACGAGCAGTACTTC. It yields the protein CASSFQGSSYEQYF.